This T cell receptor (beta chain) stems from a study of blood T cell repertoires in COVID-19. Authors' methods: Amplification from reference gene primers served as the basis for estimated nucleated cell counts. Some clones are missing from TCRdb's copy, which holds only in-frame ones; the method was immunoSEQ multiplex PCR. V, J and clone size are taken as reported in that table, and D and trimming were inferred from the DNA itself. The table has hundreds of thousands of clones, around 82% seen once. Germline trimming cut 2 bases from V and 8 bases from J; bases unmatched to any gene: 4. Germline V gene lookup returns CDR1 SGDLS and CDR2 YYNGEE. The length of the CDR3 is 15 residues.

Sequences were obtained from peripheral blood. The TCR originated in a woman at least 80 years old with active or convalescent COVID-19. The chain links TRBV9 to TRBJ2-1; 13 bases are a match to TRBD2. In DNA form, the CDR3 reads TGTGCCAGCAGCGTCCGGACTAGCGGGAGAGATGAGCAGTTCTTC. It translates to CASSVRTSGRDEQFF.